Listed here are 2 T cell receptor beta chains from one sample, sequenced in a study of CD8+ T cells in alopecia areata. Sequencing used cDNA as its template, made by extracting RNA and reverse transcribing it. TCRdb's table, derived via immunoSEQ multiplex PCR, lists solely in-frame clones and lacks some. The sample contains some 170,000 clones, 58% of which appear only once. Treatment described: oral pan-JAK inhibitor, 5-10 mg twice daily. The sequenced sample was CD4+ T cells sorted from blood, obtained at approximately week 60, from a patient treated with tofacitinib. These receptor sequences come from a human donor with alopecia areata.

CDR3 DNA: TGTGCCTGGAGTGCGCGTGGAAATAGCAATCAGCCCCAGCATTTT. Translation gives CAWSARGNSNQPQHF. The chain has TRBV30 and TRBJ1-5; D not resolved. V was pared by 1 base and J by 0 bases, with 10 bases between. Germline CDR1 and CDR2: GTSNPN and SVGIG (reference sequence). The CDR3 is 15 amino acids.

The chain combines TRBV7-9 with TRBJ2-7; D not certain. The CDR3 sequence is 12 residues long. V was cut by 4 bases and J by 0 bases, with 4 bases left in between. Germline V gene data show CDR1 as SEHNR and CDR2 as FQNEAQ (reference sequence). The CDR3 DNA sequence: TGTGCCAGCAGCTCCTACTCCTACGAGCAGTACTTC. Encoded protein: CASSSYSYEQYF. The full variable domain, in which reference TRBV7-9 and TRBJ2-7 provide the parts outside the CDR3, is DTGVSQNPRHKITKRGQNVTFRCDPISEHNRLYWYRQTLGQGPEFLTYFQNEAQLEKSRLLSDRFSAERPKGSFSTLEIQRTEQGDSAMYLCASSSYSYEQYFGPGTRLTVT.